These 22 T cell receptor beta chains were all obtained from the same sample, sequenced in a study of CD8 T cells in ankylosing spondylitis. Via MiXCR, TCRdb re-called the 5' RACE reads, giving one row per CDR3 protein. The sample consists of fewer than 250,000 distinct CDR3 sequences, approximately 30% of them appearing once. The material sequenced was blood, either unsorted or a sorted T cell fraction (not recorded which). These TCRs come from a male donor with ankylosing spondylitis or in good health (not recorded which).

V is TRBV7-6 and J is TRBJ1-1, with TRBD1 matching 8 bases. Germline CDR1 is SGHVS and CDR2 is FNYEAQ. The CDR3 extends over 13 amino acids. The J segment lost 1 base and the V segment lost 6 bases, leaving 1 base of the junction unmatched. CDR3 in amino acids: CASRGQANTEAFF. The CDR3 nucleotides read TGTGCCAGCAGGGGACAGGCGAACACTGAAGCTTTCTTT.

This clonotype was observed once. The chain carries TRBV5-1 and TRBJ2-2, with 9 bases fitting TRBD1. The J segment lost 1 base and the V segment lost 4 bases, leaving 5 bases of the junction unmatched. The CDR3 totals 16 residues. The germline gives CDR1 SGHRS, CDR2 YFSETQ. The CDR3 loop is CASSTGQGLNTGELFF. The CDR3 DNA is TGCGCCAGCAGCACCGGACAGGGGCTGAACACCGGGGAGCTGTTTTTT.

This clonotype was seen repeatedly, ten times or more. The V gene is TRBV29-1, the J gene TRBJ2-7; D tentatively reads TRBD1 or TRBD2 (5 bases each). The CDR3 length is 13 residues. Germline CDR1 is SQVTM and CDR2 is ANQGSEA. With 5 bases removed from V and 1 base from J, the gap between germline ends came to 12 bases. This CDR3 is CSVRDGGSYEQYF. As DNA, the CDR3 is TGCAGCGTTCGGGACGGCGGTTCCTACGAGCAGTACTTC.

V gene TRBV25-1 combines with J gene TRBJ2-1; 7 nucleotides agree with TRBD1. This CDR3 has 15 amino acids. Germline loops: CDR1 MGHDK, CDR2 SYGVNS. V lost 2 bases, J lost 4 bases, and 5 bases stayed unmatched. The CDR3 bases are TGTGCCAGCAGTGAACTGGGACAGACATACAATGAGCAGTTCTTC. This encodes CASSELGQTYNEQFF.

On this clonotype itself: Compared with germline, one end of the junction differs, possibly owing to a read error. The V gene is TRBV12-3 or TRBV12-4, the J gene TRBJ1-1, with no clear D. There are 13 residues in the CDR3. DNA of the CDR3: TGTGCCAGCAGCCTGGTAAGCGGCACTGAATCTTTCTTT. Its translation: CASSLVSGTESFF.

The gene calls are TRBV5-4 and TRBJ1-1; D gene uncertain. CDR3 length: 14 residues. The V gene lost 0 bases and the J gene lost 5 bases, with 11 bases spanning the gap. Germline V gives CDR1 SGHNT, CDR2 YYREEE (reference sequence). The CDR3 sequence is CASSLEAAGTEAFF. DNA of the CDR3: TGTGCCAGCAGCTTGGAGGCGGCCGGGACTGAAGCTTTCTTT.

The V and J genes are TRBV6-5 and TRBJ2-7; TRBD2 matches 10 bases. CDR1 MNHEY and CDR2 SVGAGI come from the germline V gene. J gave up 4 bases and V 2 bases, and 8 bases lay outside the gene matches. The CDR3 is 16 amino acids. This CDR3 reads CASSYTQSGGAYEQYF. The CDR3 DNA reads as TGTGCCAGCAGTTACACACAAAGCGGGGGGGCTTACGAGCAGTACTTC.

The gene calls are TRBV27 and TRBJ1-1; tentative D call: TRBD1 (5 bases). Germline values: CDR1 MNHEY, CDR2 SMNVEV (reference sequence). The CDR3 totals 14 residues. Trimming cost V 5 bases and J 1 base, with 11 bases left between them. The CDR3, as DNA: TGTGCCAGCAGTCCCCTTGACAGGAACACTGAAGCTTTCTTT. The encoded protein is CASSPLDRNTEAFF.

The chain has TRBV5-1 and TRBJ2-1; tentatively, D is TRBD2 (6 bases). This CDR3 has 14 amino acids. Germline assignment: CDR1 SGHRS and CDR2 YFSETQ. V was clipped by 4 bases and J by 2 bases, with 10 bases between them. CDR3 in amino acids: CASSGGVTYNEQFF. CDR3 nucleotides: TGCGCCAGCAGCGGAGGGGTGACCTACAATGAGCAGTTCTTC.

This clonotype was detected a few times. The chain employs TRBV7-3 and TRBJ2-5; 9 bases map to TRBD2. The V segment lost 5 bases and the J segment 5 bases; nucleotides outside the gene matches: 9. The CDR3 totals 15 residues. Germline assignment: CDR1 SGHTA and CDR2 FQGTGA. Here the CDR3 reads CASSPGVAGVETQYF. Written as DNA, the CDR3 is TGTGCCAGCAGCCCCGGGGTAGCGGGGGTGGAGACCCAGTACTTC.

The J gene is TRBJ2-5, the V gene TRBV20-1; unclear D gene. Looked up from germline, CDR1 is DFQATT and CDR2 is SNEGSKA (reference sequence). This CDR3 comprises 13 residues. The V and J ends lost 6 bases and 10 bases respectively, with 21 bases between them. CDR3 bases: TGCAGTGCCCGACTCGGATTAAATGGTGGCCAGTACTTC. Amino acids: CSARLGLNGGQYF.

V usage is TRBV5-1 and J usage is TRBJ2-7; tentative D call: TRBD1 (6 bases). Germline assignment: CDR1 SGHRS and CDR2 YFSETQ. The CDR3 length is 14 residues. Trimming removed 4 bases from V and 5 bases from J, with 16 bases in between. CDR3 in amino acids: CASSGTGSQDEQYF. The CDR3 DNA sequence: TGCGCCAGCAGCGGAACAGGGTCTCAAGACGAGCAGTACTTC.

The genes are TRBV20-1 and TRBJ1-1; no firm D call. The germline CDR1 and CDR2 sequences are DFQATT and SNEGSKA (reference sequence). The CDR3 is made up of 13 amino acids. Trimming cost V 5 bases and J 7 bases, with 17 bases left between them. The CDR3 DNA follows: TGCAGTGCTGTGAGCCCAGAACGTGTTGAAGCTTTCTTT. Translated: CSAVSPERVEAFF.

This clonotype was seen a handful of times. V is TRBV18 and J is TRBJ2-1; 10 nucleotides align to TRBD2. Losses at the gene ends were 1 base for V and 5 bases for J; bases not matched to a gene: 5. Germline V lookup: CDR1 KGHSH, CDR2 LQKENI. The CDR3 loop spans 16 amino acids. This chain's CDR3 is CASSPRSSGGHNEQFF. CDR3 in DNA: TGTGCCAGCTCACCACGGTCTAGCGGGGGCCACAATGAGCAGTTCTTC. The full variable domain, its missing parts supplied by reference TRBV18 and TRBJ2-1, is NAGVMQNPRHLVRRRGQEARLRCSPMKGHSHVYWYRQLPEEGLKFMVYLQKENIIDESGMPKERFSAEFPKEGPSILRIQQVVRGDSAAYFCASSPRSSGGHNEQFFGPGTRLTVL.

In this sample, this clonotype turned up many times. V gene TRBV20-1 combines with J gene TRBJ2-7; D gene unclear. V lost 6 bases, J lost 8 bases, and 8 bases lay in between. In germline, CDR1 is DFQATT, CDR2 SNEGSKA (reference sequence). The CDR3 runs 9 residues. CDR3 coding DNA: TGCAGTGCCGGCTTTCAGCAGTACTTC. Residues: CSAGFQQYF.

V usage is TRBV12-3 or TRBV12-4 and J usage is TRBJ1-1; no reliable D call. Trimming took off 6 bases at V and 7 bases at J, with 12 bases between the two ends. The CDR3 extends over 12 amino acids. The CDR3 bases are TGTGCCAGCAGCCTCTGGACCAGTGAAGCTTTCTTT. Its translation: CASSLWTSEAFF.

The J gene is TRBJ2-7, the V gene TRBV9; D unresolved. The CDR3 runs 13 residues. CDR1 SGDLS and CDR2 YYNGEE come from the germline V gene. Trimming left V 2 bases short and J 2 bases short, with 8 bases between. The CDR3, as DNA: TGTGCCAGCAGCGTTGGCAGCACCTACGAGCAGTACTTC. As protein: CASSVGSTYEQYF.

V and J are TRBV20-1 and TRBJ2-5; 9 nucleotides align to TRBD2. Trimming cost V 5 bases and J 2 bases; bases outside gene matches: 6. The CDR3 sequence is 14 residues long. Germline loops: CDR1 DFQATT, CDR2 SNEGSKA (reference sequence). The CDR3 sequence is CSAFSGGLQETQYF. The CDR3, as DNA: TGCAGTGCTTTTAGCGGGGGCCTACAAGAGACCCAGTACTTC.

This rearrangement joins TRBV5-1 to TRBJ1-1, with 7 bases fitting TRBD1. The junction had 4 bases not matched to a gene; V was cut back by 4 bases and J by 1 base. From germline, CDR1 is SGHRS and CDR2 YFSETQ. This CDR3 contains 14 residues. The CDR3 reads CASSGNRGNTEAFF. CDR3 in DNA: TGCGCCAGCAGCGGAAACAGGGGGAACACTGAAGCTTTCTTT.

This chain connects TRBV29-1 to TRBJ1-2; 8 bases map to TRBD1. J gave up 0 bases and V 5 bases, and 2 bases lay outside the gene matches. The CDR3 length is 13 residues. Germline V gene lookup returns CDR1 SQVTM and CDR2 ANQGSEA. The CDR3 bases are TGCAGCGTTCCGGACAGGGCTAACTATGGCTACACCTTC. This translates into CSVPDRANYGYTF.

The sample holds many counts of this clonotype. The V gene is TRBV12-3 or TRBV12-4, the J gene TRBJ1-5; TRBD1 matches at 10 bases. J gave up 10 bases and V 5 bases, and 14 bases lay outside the gene matches. The length of the CDR3 is 16 residues. The CDR3 DNA reads TGTGCCAGCAGTCCCCAGGTCGGACAGGGGGTCGGACCCCAGCATTTT. It specifies CASSPQVGQGVGPQHF.

This chain connects TRBV7-3 to TRBJ2-3; weak D call: TRBD1 (7 bases). Trimming cost V 5 bases and J 2 bases, with 14 bases left between them. The CDR3 covers 15 residues. Germline CDR1 is SGHTA and CDR2 is FQGTGA. CDR3 in DNA: TGTGCCAGCAGCCCAGACAGGGACTCCACAGATACGCAGTATTTT. This sequence encodes CASSPDRDSTDTQYF.